Given below is one T cell receptor (beta chain) in context. In the original workflow: Estimates of nucleated cell counts were drawn from the amplification of reference gene primers. TCRdb's table, derived via immunoSEQ multiplex PCR, lists solely in-frame clones and lacks some. V and J calls plus clone size are reproduced from that table; the DNA served to infer D and trimming. The sample records 350,000 to 550,000 clones, around 89% being singletons. V shed 3 bases and J shed 1 base, with 13 bases lying between them. CDR1 and CDR2 from the germline V gene are MDHEN and SYDVKM. This CDR3 region has 15 residues. The sample belongs to a study of blood T cell repertoires in COVID-19.

This chain joins TRBV28 and TRBJ2-7; D not resolved. The TCR was taken from a woman aged 25 to 39 with acute or convalescent COVID-19. Sequencing was done on a sample of peripheral blood. CDR3 amino acids: CASSFQQYPSYEQYF. CDR3 nucleotides: TGTGCCAGCAGTTTTCAACAGTACCCTTCCTACGAGCAGTACTTC.